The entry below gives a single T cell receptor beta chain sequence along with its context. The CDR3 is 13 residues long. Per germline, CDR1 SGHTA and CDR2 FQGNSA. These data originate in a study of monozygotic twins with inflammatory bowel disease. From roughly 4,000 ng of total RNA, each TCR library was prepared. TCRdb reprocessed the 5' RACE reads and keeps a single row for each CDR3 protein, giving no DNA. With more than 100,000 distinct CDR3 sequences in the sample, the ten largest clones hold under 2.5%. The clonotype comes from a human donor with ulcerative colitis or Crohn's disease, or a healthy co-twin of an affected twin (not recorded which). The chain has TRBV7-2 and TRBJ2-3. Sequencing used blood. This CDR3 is CASSFGSGDTQYF.